One sample yielded the 27 T cell receptor beta chains listed below, sequenced in a study of OX40 agonist ivuxolimab in advanced cancers. Only in-frame clones appear in the TCRdb table, and some are missing; sequencing was by immunoSEQ multiplex PCR. The sample includes about 26,000 clones, around three quarters seen only once; the top ten take approximately 15%. Sequences were derived from CD4+ or CD8+ T cells sorted from blood, sampled in a trial of the OX40 agonist ivuxolimab. These receptor sequences come from an adult with an advanced solid tumor such as melanoma, head and neck, liver or kidney cancer.

This rearrangement joins TRBV7-9 to TRBJ1-5; 10 nucleotides match TRBD1. The trim removed 4 bases at V and 4 bases at J, leaving 4 bases unmatched. This CDR3 has 15 residues. In germline, CDR1 is SEHNR, CDR2 FQNEAQ (reference sequence). In DNA, the CDR3 is TGTGCCAGCAGCTCCGGACAGGGGGGAAATCAGCCCCAGCATTTT. It yields the protein CASSSGQGGNQPQHF. The full variable domain, in which reference TRBV7-9 and TRBJ1-5 provide the parts outside the CDR3, is DTGVSQNPRHKITKRGQNVTFRCDPISEHNRLYWYRQTLGQGPEFLTYFQNEAQLEKSRLLSDRFSAERPKGSFSTLEIQRTEQGDSAMYLCASSSGQGGNQPQHFGDGTRLSIL.

This clone was counted a single time. This chain links TRBV18 with TRBJ1-4; 7 bases map to TRBD1. The length of the CDR3 is 13 residues. Germline CDR1 is KGHSH and CDR2 is LQKENI. J gave up 4 bases and V 6 bases, and 2 bases lay outside the gene matches. CDR3: CASSGQSNEKLFF. The CDR3 DNA follows: TGTGCCAGCTCGGGACAGAGTAATGAAAAACTGTTTTTT.

The J gene is TRBJ2-7, the V gene TRBV19; possibly TRBD1 or TRBD2 for D (6 bases each). This CDR3 is built from 16 residues. Per the germline V gene, CDR1 is LNHDA and CDR2 is SQIVND (reference sequence). V was shortened by 3 bases and J by 3 bases, with 18 bases between the two germline ends. The CDR3 loop is CASSIKEGRGLYEQYF. The CDR3 DNA reads TGTGCCAGTAGTATCAAGGAGGGCAGGGGTCTCTACGAGCAGTACTTC.

The rearrangement links TRBV5-1 to TRBJ2-2, with 11 bases aligning to TRBD2. With 3 bases clipped from V and 6 bases from J, the junction kept 10 bases outside the gene matches. Germline values: CDR1 SGHRS, CDR2 YFSETQ. The CDR3 is 17 residues long. CDR3 DNA: TGCGCCAGCAGCTCCGGGACTAGCGGCCTCAATGCCGGGGAGCTGTTTTTT. This sequence encodes CASSSGTSGLNAGELFF.

The chain has TRBV30 and TRBJ2-5; D perhaps matches TRBD1 (6 bases). This CDR3 spans 13 amino acids. Trimming shortened V by 2 bases and J by 4 bases, and 11 bases separated the two germline ends. Germline V gives CDR1 GTSNPN, CDR2 SVGIG (reference sequence). CDR3 nucleotide sequence: TGTGCCTGGAGTCAAGGACAGATAGAGACCCAGTACTTC. Translation: CAWSQGQIETQYF.

By share of the sample, this clone is medium-sized. The rearrangement joins TRBV18 to TRBJ1-1; D call uncertain. The V and J ends lost 4 bases and 1 base respectively, with 7 bases between them. The CDR3 spans 13 residues. Germline V lookup: CDR1 KGHSH, CDR2 LQKENI. CDR3 sequence reads: CASSLQPNTEAFF. The CDR3 DNA is TGTGCCAGCTCACTTCAGCCGAACACTGAAGCTTTCTTT.

V is TRBV5-8 and J is TRBJ2-4; TRBD1 might be the D (7 bases). The V end lost 0 bases, the J end lost 2 bases, and 12 bases lay between the germline ends. The V gene's germline CDR1 is SGHTS and CDR2 YDEGEE. The CDR3 loop spans 16 amino acids. CDR3 loop: CASSLEEGATKNIQYF. For the CDR3, the DNA is TGTGCCAGCAGCTTGGAGGAGGGGGCAACCAAAAACATTCAGTACTTC.

This clone has more than one count but fewer than ten. The chain recombines TRBV9 with TRBJ2-7; TRBD2 is a possible D gene (5 bases). In germline, CDR1 is SGDLS, CDR2 YYNGEE. Trimming took 4 bases from V and 1 from J, leaving 9 bases between them. This CDR3 is 13 amino acids long. CDR3 protein: CASSPRESYEQYF. The DNA of the CDR3 is TGTGCCAGCAGCCCCCGGGAATCCTACGAGCAGTACTTC.

The chain links TRBV7-9 to TRBJ2-7, with a tentative D call TRBD2 (5 bases). Germline values: CDR1 SEHNR, CDR2 FQNEAQ (reference sequence). Trimming pared 0 bases from V and 4 bases from J, leaving 13 bases between. The CDR3 is 15 amino acids. The CDR3 coding sequence is TGTGCCAGCAGCTTAGCTCCGGGATCTAGGTACGAGCAGTACTTC. This sequence encodes CASSLAPGSRYEQYF. The variable domain in full, with the rest retrieved from reference TRBV7-9 and TRBJ2-7, is DTGVSQNPRHKITKRGQNVTFRCDPISEHNRLYWYRQTLGQGPEFLTYFQNEAQLEKSRLLSDRFSAERPKGSFSTLEIQRTEQGDSAMYLCASSLAPGSRYEQYFGPGTRLTVT.

This chain joins TRBV6-1 and TRBJ1-2; D unclear. The CDR3 length is 14 residues. Trimming took 6 bases from V and 5 from J, leaving 16 bases between them. CDR1 and CDR2 from the germline V gene are MNHNS and SASEGT. This CDR3 reads CASRRRDGGYGYTF. DNA of the CDR3: TGTGCCAGCAGAAGGAGGGATGGAGGGTATGGCTACACCTTC.

This clone was seen just once. The V gene is TRBV4-2, the J gene TRBJ1-5; D unclear. CDR3 length: 17 residues. Germline values: CDR1 LGHNA, CDR2 YNFKEQ. Trimming cost V 0 bases and J 0 bases, with 12 bases left between them. The CDR3 DNA reads TGTGCCAGCAGCCAAGATCTGAGGCCTTATAGCAATCAGCCCCAGCATTTT. Translating gives CASSQDLRPYSNQPQHF.

V is TRBV5-1 and J is TRBJ2-5; perhaps TRBD2 as D (6 bases). The CDR3 spans 15 residues. Germline lookup yields CDR1 SGHRS and CDR2 YFSETQ. Trimming took 1 base from V and 4 from J, leaving 14 bases between them. The CDR3 region has the DNA TGCGCCAGCAGCTTGACCGCGGGGTCGGGAGAGACCCAGTACTTC. This gives the protein CASSLTAGSGETQYF.

This sequence joins TRBV7-8 and TRBJ2-7, with 9 bases fitting TRBD2. The CDR3 has 14 amino acids. V dropped 5 bases and J dropped 4; count of bases not matched to a gene: 6. Germline CDR1 is SGHVS and CDR2 is FQNEAQ. The CDR3 coding sequence is TGTGCCAGCAGCCAGAGACTAGCGGATTACGAGCAGTACTTC. Translation: CASSQRLADYEQYF. Using reference TRBV7-8 and TRBJ2-7 for the parts outside the CDR3, the full variable domain is GAGVSQSPRYKVAKRGQDVALRCDPISGHVSLFWYQQALGQGPEFLTYFQNEAQLDKSGLPSDRFFAERPEGSVSTLKIQRTQQEDSAVYLCASSQRLADYEQYFGPGTRLTVT.

This clone was picked up a small number of times. The genes are TRBV27 and TRBJ1-6, with a weak D call TRBD1 (6 bases). V lost 5 bases and J 6 bases, leaving 17 bases between the germline ends. This CDR3 region has 16 residues. CDR1 and CDR2 from the germline V gene are MNHEY and SMNVEV (reference sequence). CDR3 protein: CASSPYGGRGNSPLHF. CDR3 nucleotides: TGTGCCAGCAGTCCATACGGGGGGCGAGGTAATTCACCCCTCCACTTT.

DNA for the CDR3: TGTGCCAGCAGTCTTTCGGGACGTAGTGGCTACACCTTC. Residues: CASSLSGRSGYTF. This chain uses TRBV6-5 with TRBJ1-2; tentatively, D is TRBD1 (5 bases). The germline gives CDR1 MNHEY, CDR2 SVGAGI. The CDR3 has 13 residues. V lost 5 bases and J lost 7, with 14 bases in between.

This chain links TRBV4-2 with TRBJ2-5; 11 bases are a match to TRBD2. V gave up 4 bases and J gave up 4 bases; unmatched junction bases: 8. Germline V gene data show CDR1 as LGHNA and CDR2 as YNFKEQ. The CDR3 contains 16 residues. As DNA, the CDR3 is TGTGCCAGCAGCCCCACCGGGACTAGCGGTGTAGAGACCCAGTACTTC. Translation: CASSPTGTSGVETQYF.

The V gene is TRBV6-8, the J gene TRBJ2-2; 8 nucleotides align to TRBD2. The germline CDR1 and CDR2 sequences are MNHGY and SAAAGT. The CDR3 contains 16 residues. J was trimmed by 6 bases and V by 2 bases; bases with no gene match: 8. As DNA, the CDR3 is TGTGCCAGCAGTTACGAGACGGGGGGGAAGCCCGGGGAGCTGTTTTTT. This codes for CASSYETGGKPGELFF.

The chain is built from TRBV4-2 and TRBJ2-2; possibly TRBD1 or TRBD2 for D (7 bases each). The CDR3 covers 18 residues. With 3 bases removed from V and 2 bases from J, the gap between germline ends came to 19 bases. Germline CDR1 and CDR2: LGHNA and YNFKEQ. Here the CDR3 reads CASSQGGGGQTNTGELFF. CDR3 nucleotides: TGTGCCAGCAGCCAGGGGGGAGGGGGACAGACAAACACCGGGGAGCTGTTTTTT.

This clone was seen just once. The rearrangement uses TRBV14 and TRBJ1-2, with TRBD1 as a possible D gene (5 bases). V lost 1 base, J lost 4 bases, and 13 bases lay in between. This CDR3 spans 15 amino acids. Germline lookup yields CDR1 SGHDN and CDR2 FVKESK. The DNA of the CDR3 is TGTGCCAGCAGCCAAGGTGTTGGGGCCCCCTATGGCTACACCTTC. This sequence encodes CASSQGVGAPYGYTF.

The rearrangement joins TRBV6-5 to TRBJ1-2, with D unclear. The CDR3 has 15 amino acids. Germline CDR1 is MNHEY and CDR2 is SVGAGI. V was clipped by 6 bases and J by 2 bases, with 16 bases between them. CDR3 in DNA: TGTGCCAGCAGCCCCTATAGGACGCCCAACTATGGCTACACCTTC. This codes for CASSPYRTPNYGYTF.

The V and J genes are TRBV12-2 and TRBJ2-2. TRBV12-2 is marked as a pseudogene. This CDR3 spans 18 amino acids. This CDR3 reads CASRFYPLSARNTGELFF. As DNA, the CDR3 is TGTGCAAGTCGCTTCTATCCTTTGTCGGCTCGGAACACCGGGGAGCTGTTTTTT.

The chain uses TRBV4-3 and TRBJ2-1; 9 nucleotides align to TRBD1. Germline-derived CDR1 and CDR2 are LGHNA and YSLEER. Unmatched junction bases numbered 8, after V lost 3 bases and J lost 8 bases. This CDR3 is 15 amino acids long. CDR3 loop: CASSQNPGQGHEQFF. The CDR3 DNA reads TGCGCCAGCAGCCAGAACCCGGGACAGGGCCATGAGCAGTTCTTC.

The V call is TRBV7-9, the J call TRBJ2-7; TRBD2 matches 13 bases. CDR3 length: 15 amino acids. Germline V gives CDR1 SEHNR, CDR2 FQNEAQ (reference sequence). V was pared by 5 bases and J by 4 bases, with 5 bases of the junction left unmatched. This chain's CDR3 is CASSLGLAGEYEQYF. The DNA for the CDR3 is TGTGCCAGCAGCCTCGGACTAGCGGGGGAATACGAGCAGTACTTC.

V and J are TRBV6-1 and TRBJ2-1, with D unresolved. Per the germline V gene, CDR1 is MNHNS and CDR2 is SASEGT. This CDR3 is 13 amino acids long. The ends were cut back, 2 bases at V and 10 bases at J, with 12 bases in the middle. CDR3 sequence: CASSEYGVVEQFF. CDR3 DNA sequence: TGTGCCAGCAGTGAATATGGTGTAGTGGAGCAGTTCTTC.

In DNA, the CDR3 is TGTGCCAGCAGCTCCCCCCGCCTTAGCTCTGGAAACACCATATATTTT. This translates into CASSSPRLSSGNTIYF. The chain joins TRBV9 to TRBJ1-3, with D uncertain. The CDR3 totals 16 residues. The germline V and J ends were trimmed by 4 bases and 0 bases, with 14 bases remaining between them. Per the germline V gene, CDR1 is SGDLS and CDR2 is YYNGEE.

The V and J genes are TRBV2 and TRBJ1-2; unclear D gene. Trimming took 6 bases from V and 2 from J, leaving 13 bases between them. The germline V gene has CDR1 SNHLY and CDR2 FYNNEI. The CDR3 covers 14 residues. This chain's CDR3 is CASSPTETNYGYTF. The CDR3 region has the DNA TGTGCCAGCAGCCCCACTGAGACGAACTATGGCTACACCTTC.

The chain links TRBV30 to TRBJ1-3; the D gene is possibly TRBD1 (5 bases). V dropped 8 bases and J dropped 2 bases, with 16 bases sitting between them. CDR3 length equals 14 residues. CDR1 is GTSNPN and CDR2 is SVGIG in the germline V gene (reference sequence). CDR3 protein: CAGGRRDAGNTIYF. As DNA, the CDR3 is TGTGCCGGAGGAAGAAGGGACGCTGGAAACACCATATATTTT.